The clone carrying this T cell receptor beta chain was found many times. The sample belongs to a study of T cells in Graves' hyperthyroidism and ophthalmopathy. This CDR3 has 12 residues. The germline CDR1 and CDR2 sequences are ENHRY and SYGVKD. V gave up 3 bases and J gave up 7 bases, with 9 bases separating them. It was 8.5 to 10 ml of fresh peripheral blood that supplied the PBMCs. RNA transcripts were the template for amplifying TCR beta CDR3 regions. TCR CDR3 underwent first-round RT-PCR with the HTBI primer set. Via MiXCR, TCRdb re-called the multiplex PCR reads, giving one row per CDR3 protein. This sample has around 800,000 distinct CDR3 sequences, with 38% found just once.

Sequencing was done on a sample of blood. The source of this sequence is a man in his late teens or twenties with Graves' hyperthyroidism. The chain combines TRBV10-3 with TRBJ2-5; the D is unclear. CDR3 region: CAISDREGTQYF. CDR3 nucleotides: TGTGCCATCAGTGACCGTGAAGGGACCCAGTACTTC.